This T cell receptor beta chain was recorded in a study of early T cells in non-severe SARS-CoV-2 infection. Unique molecular identifiers (one per individual cDNA molecule) were attached. Using its own MiXCR run on the 5' RACE reads, TCRdb lists one record per CDR3 protein. In the table there are 32,000 or so distinct CDR3 sequences, 5.5% to 6.5% of which are singletons. The study's findings and limits: Sequences matched to VDJdb favored anti-spike CD8 responses, while private and CD4 specificities were missed.

Germline loops: CDR1 MNHEY, CDR2 SMNVEV (reference sequence). Trimming removed 2 bases from V and 5 bases from J; junction bases left unmatched: 12. The CDR3 length is 17 residues. This clonotype was seen repeatedly, ten times or more. Its antigen is still unknown. The chain links TRBV27 to TRBJ1-5, with 7 nucleotides matching TRBD1. The clonotype comes from an adult who was a healthcare worker with PCR-confirmed SARS-CoV-2 infection or an uninfected control (not recorded which). Sequenced material: whole blood. The CDR3 nucleotides are TGTGCCAGCAGTTTAAGGTCCGTGGACAGGATAGATCAGCCCCAGCATTTT. Its protein is CASSLRSVDRIDQPQHF.